The T cell receptor beta chain described here comes from a study of cytomegalovirus exposure and HLA in healthy donors. J lost 0 bases, V lost 3 bases, and 4 bases had no gene match. CDR3 length: 15 amino acids. Per the germline V gene, CDR1 is MDHEN and CDR2 is SYDVKM. Study-wide points: Subsequent analysis of the 110 or so validation repertoires found a tendency for first-cohort TCR clusters to co-occur. Overall, approximately 150 TCR beta chains were annotated as cytomegalovirus-associated.

This clone was observed once. Antigen: not known. Assay used: immunoSEQ multiplex PCR; TCRdb lists only in-frame clones, some missing. The sample lists about 170,000 clones, approximately 89% seen once, with over 9% in the top ten. The chain carries TRBV28 and TRBJ2-7, with 8 bases lining up with TRBD1. The TCR originated in a woman between 18 and 29 years old in good health and CMV-seropositive. Sample: PBMCs. The chain's CDR3 is CASSLMGQDSYEQYF. In DNA form, the CDR3 reads TGTGCCAGCAGTTTGATGGGACAGGACTCCTACGAGCAGTACTTC.